This T cell receptor (beta chain) is drawn from a study of blood T cell repertoires in COVID-19. Looking at the study overall: Donors in the United States, Italy and Spain gave samples during acute or convalescent COVID-19. Sources were T cells, B-cell-depleted T cells, or PBMCs; the material itself was cDNA or gDNA.

Germline V CDR1 and CDR2: LNHDA, SQIVND (reference sequence). This CDR3 has 16 amino acids. J gave up 5 bases and V 4 bases, and 6 bases lay outside the gene matches. Original processing notes: Estimated nucleated cell counts came from reference gene primer amplification. Clones were read by immunoSEQ multiplex PCR, and TCRdb kept only the in-frame ones, dropping some. V, J and clone size derive from that table, while D and trimming were established from the DNA sequence. The data hold some 250,000 clones, with approximately 85% observed a single time. The chain joins TRBV19 to TRBJ2-1; TRBD2 matches at 12 bases. The specimen sequenced was peripheral blood. This clonotype was sampled from a woman aged 25 to 39 with acute or convalescent COVID-19. This chain's CDR3 is CASSKYLAGGNNEQFF. The CDR3 DNA is TGTGCCAGTAGTAAGTACCTAGCGGGAGGGAACAATGAGCAGTTCTTC.